Following are 9 T cell receptor beta chains from one sample sequenced in a study of control samples from healthy donors and cancer patients (dated by TCRdb to 2018 to 2021). Library preparation was by the immunoSEQ multiplex PCR assay. The source is immuneACCESS, and TCRdb retained only in-frame sequences with V and J called. Part of the clones is not carried over; for the studies checked, unresolved V genes explain less than half of this, and the remainder is unexplained. For this sample there are about 140,000 clones; 91% appear just once. About 7.6% of the sample lies in the top ten. Sequenced: blood. The receptors come from a man younger than 35 in good health.

The rearrangement uses TRBV5-1 and TRBJ2-5, with 13 bases lining up with TRBD2. The germline V gene encodes CDR1 SGHRS and CDR2 YFSETQ. V gave up 4 bases and J gave up 4 bases; unmatched junction bases: 4. There are 15 residues in the CDR3. The CDR3 is CASSLGLAGVETQYF. In DNA, the CDR3 is TGCGCCAGCAGCCTTGGACTAGCGGGGGTAGAGACCCAGTACTTC.

The V call is TRBV7-6, the J call TRBJ2-5, with D maybe TRBD1 (6 bases). Germline V gives CDR1 SGHVS, CDR2 FNYEAQ. The CDR3 spans 20 residues. The V and J ends lost 1 base and 1 base respectively, with 25 bases between them. CDR3 nucleotides: TGTGCCAGCAGCTTAGAGACCCCCCGCCCCCAGGGGCGACGCCAAGAGACCCAGTACTTC. Protein product: CASSLETPRPQGRRQETQYF.

This clone was seen once. The J gene is TRBJ1-5, the V gene TRBV7-2; 7 bases match TRBD1. The CDR3 is 15 residues long. J was trimmed by 6 bases and V by 5 bases; bases with no gene match: 10. Germline V gene lookup returns CDR1 SGHTA and CDR2 FQGNSA. CDR3 bases: TGTGCCAGCAGCCTAGGGGGGACAGCCTCTCAGCCCCAGCATTTT. Protein: CASSLGGTASQPQHF.

The J gene is TRBJ2-3, the V gene TRBV3-1 (or the pseudogene TRBV3-2); 9 bases agree with TRBD1. V lost 6 bases, J lost 2 bases, and 6 bases stayed unmatched. This CDR3 comprises 15 residues. Germline V gene data show CDR1 as LGHDT and CDR2 as YNNKEL (reference sequence). The CDR3: CASSPGTGFTDTQYF. CDR3 sequence (DNA): TGTGCCAGCAGTCCCGGGACAGGGTTCACAGATACGCAGTATTTT.

This rearrangement joins TRBV27 to TRBJ2-6, with D perhaps matching TRBD1 (6 bases). The CDR3 totals 15 residues. Trimming removed 5 bases at V and 0 bases at J, with 8 bases between. Germline CDR1 is MNHEY and CDR2 is SMNVEV (reference sequence). CDR3 residues: CASSTGSSGANVLTF. CDR3 DNA: TGTGCCAGCAGTACAGGGAGCTCTGGGGCCAACGTCCTGACTTTC. The full variable domain, in which reference TRBV27 and TRBJ2-6 provide the parts outside the CDR3, is EAQVTQNPRYLITVTGKKLTVTCSQNMNHEYMSWYRQDPGLGLRQIYYSMNVEVTDKGDVPEGYKVSRKEKRNFPLILESPSPNQTSLYFCASSTGSSGANVLTFGAGSRLTVL.

The chain couples TRBV6-5 to TRBJ1-5; TRBD1 matches 9 bases. CDR1 is MNHEY, CDR2 SVGAGI, per germline. Trimming at V came to 8 bases and at J to 6 bases, leaving 5 bases not matched to a gene. This CDR3 region has 13 residues. The CDR3 bases are TGTGCCAGCTCTGGGACAGGGATTCAGCCCCAGCATTTT. It encodes CASSGTGIQPQHF.

The chain employs TRBV10-3 and TRBJ1-2; D unresolved. V shed 3 bases and J shed 7 bases, with 12 bases lying between them. The CDR3 contains 13 residues. Per the germline V gene, CDR1 is ENHRY and CDR2 is SYGVKD. CDR3 nucleotide sequence: TGTGCCATCAGTGATGGCGGCATGGTTGGCTACACCTTC. It yields the protein CAISDGGMVGYTF.

V usage is TRBV2 and J usage is TRBJ1-2; possibly TRBD1 for D (6 bases). The CDR3 extends over 11 amino acids. Trimming removed 8 bases from V and 6 bases from J, with 10 bases in between. Germline CDR1 is SNHLY and CDR2 is FYNNEI. The CDR3 sequence: CASREGDGYTF. CDR3 nucleotide sequence: TGTGCCAGCCGGGAGGGGGATGGCTACACCTTC.

This chain connects TRBV29-1 to TRBJ2-7; 8 positions agree with TRBD1. CDR3 length: 17 amino acids. Germline V gene sequence: CDR1 SQVTM, CDR2 ANQGSEA. With V trimmed by 6 bases and J by 4 bases, 20 bases remained unmatched. The CDR3 DNA sequence: TGCAGCGTCGGGACAGGCGCAGACTCCAAGCCATTGTACGAGCAGTACTTC. Translation gives CSVGTGADSKPLYEQYF.